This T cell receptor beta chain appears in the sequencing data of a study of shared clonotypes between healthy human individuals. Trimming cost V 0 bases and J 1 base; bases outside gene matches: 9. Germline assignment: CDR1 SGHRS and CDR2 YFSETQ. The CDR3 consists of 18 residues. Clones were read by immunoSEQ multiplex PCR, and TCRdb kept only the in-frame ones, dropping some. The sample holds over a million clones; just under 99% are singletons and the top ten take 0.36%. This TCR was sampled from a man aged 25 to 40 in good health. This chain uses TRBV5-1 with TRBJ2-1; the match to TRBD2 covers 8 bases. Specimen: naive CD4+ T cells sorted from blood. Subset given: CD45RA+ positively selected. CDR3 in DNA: TGCGCCAGCAGCTTGGAGGTCCGGGCGGGAGGATCCTACAATGAGCAGTTCTTC. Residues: CASSLEVRAGGSYNEQFF.